The source of this TCR beta chain is a study of T-cell reconstitution after alpha-beta-depleted transplantation in children. Study outcomes and limitations: By one year post-transplant, T-cell counts and diversity largely arose from T cells that were newly produced. Reports say that about two months after transplant, the alpha-beta T cells came out of several hundred graft clones that had expanded.

Germline loops: CDR1 MGHRA, CDR2 YSYEKL. The CDR3 contains 15 residues. Trimming took 5 bases from V and 8 from J; bases not matched to a gene: 10. Library preparation (for TCRbeta) was performed with unique molecular identifiers. A single record per CDR3 protein comes from TCRdb applying MiXCR to the PCR reads. The data contain about 7,900 distinct CDR3 sequences, 30% of them seen just once; the ten biggest clones take up around 2%. Concerning this clonotype itself: Its antigen is unidentified.

Sample: peripheral blood, taken 60 days after TCRalphabeta/CD19-depleted stem cell transplant. This receptor was taken from a boy in the first two years of life who had a stem cell transplant for SCID, so the T cells may come from the graft donor. This chain uses TRBV4-1 with TRBJ2-1, with 9 bases identical to TRBD2. The CDR3 DNA reads TGCGCCAGCAGCTCCAGGACTAGCGAGAAACATGAGCAGTTCTTC. Translation gives CASSSRTSEKHEQFF.